This entry concerns a single T cell receptor (beta chain). This sample is part of a study of blood T cell repertoires in COVID-19. Study at large: COVID-19 samples collected from the United States, Italy and Spain covered acute and convalescent phases.

V was trimmed by 5 bases and J by 7 bases, leaving 11 bases between them. Germline values: CDR1 MNHEY, CDR2 SMNVEV (reference sequence). CDR3 size: 12 residues. Per the authors' pipeline: Using reference gene primer amplification, nucleated cell counts were estimated. The data were produced by immunoSEQ multiplex PCR, yet TCRdb's version contains in-frame clones alone and is incomplete. V, J and clone size are taken as reported in that table, and D and trimming were inferred from the DNA itself. The table includes more than 45,000 clones, 78% detected once. This chain joins TRBV27 and TRBJ1-1; no reliable D call. The specimen was peripheral blood. The source of this sequence is a human donor in a cohort sampled during active COVID-19. CDR3 amino acids: CASSPGGLEAFF. The CDR3 DNA is TGTGCCAGCAGTCCCGGCGGACTTGAAGCTTTCTTT.